The next 8 T cell receptor beta chains were all read from a single sample in a study of OX40 agonist ivuxolimab in advanced cancers. TCRdb's table, derived via immunoSEQ multiplex PCR, lists solely in-frame clones and lacks some. The data hold around 70,000 clones, with 75% to 90% observed a single time. The sample here was CD4+ or CD8+ T cells sorted from blood, taken in a trial of the OX40 agonist ivuxolimab. Every receptor here comes from an adult with an advanced solid tumor such as melanoma, head and neck, liver or kidney cancer.

The genes are TRBV2 and TRBJ2-5, with unresolved D. The CDR3 is 14 residues long. V was trimmed by 4 bases and J by 0 bases, leaving 9 bases between them. Looked up from germline, CDR1 is SNHLY and CDR2 is FYNNEI. CDR3 sequence (DNA): TGTGCCAGCAGTGGACCCCCTTACCAAGAGACCCAGTACTTC. It yields the protein CASSGPPYQETQYF.

This chain uses TRBV10-3 with TRBJ2-2; D possibly corresponds to TRBD1 (8 bases). CDR3 length: 15 amino acids. The germline CDR1 and CDR2 sequences are ENHRY and SYGVKD. The germline V and J ends were trimmed by 8 bases and 0 bases, with 13 bases remaining between them. CDR3 in DNA: TGTGCCATCGGGAGGGGACAGGCGAACACCGGGGAGCTGTTTTTT. This sequence encodes CAIGRGQANTGELFF.

The rearrangement joins TRBV30 to TRBJ1-5, with 8 bases matching TRBD1. V gave up 2 bases and J gave up 4 bases; unmatched junction bases: 10. Germline CDR1 reads GTSNPN; CDR2 reads SVGIG (reference sequence). The CDR3 covers 16 residues. CDR3 in DNA: TGTGCCTGGAGTCCTTCCGGACAGGGTAGGAATCAGCCCCAGCATTTT. It codes for CAWSPSGQGRNQPQHF.

The V and J genes are TRBV9 and TRBJ2-4; D may be TRBD1 or TRBD2 (7 bases each). The germline V and J ends were trimmed by 2 bases and 6 bases, with 9 bases remaining between them. The CDR3 runs 13 residues. CDR1 and CDR2 (germline): SGDLS, YYNGEE. CDR3 sequence reads: CASSVRGGNIQYF. The CDR3 DNA is TGTGCCAGCAGCGTCAGGGGGGGAAACATTCAGTACTTC.

The chain couples TRBV19 to TRBJ1-2; 7 nucleotides line up with TRBD1. J gave up 4 bases and V 3 bases, and 2 bases lay outside the gene matches. The CDR3 has 13 amino acids. Per the germline V gene, CDR1 is LNHDA and CDR2 is SQIVND (reference sequence). The CDR3 sequence is CASSIDRVYGYTF. The CDR3, as DNA: TGTGCCAGTAGTATCGACAGGGTCTATGGCTACACCTTC.

A single count supports this clone. This sequence joins TRBV28 and TRBJ2-2; a weak D match, TRBD1 (6 bases). Trimming left V 10 bases short and J 1 base short, with 10 bases between. The CDR3 runs 13 residues. Looked up from germline, CDR1 is MDHEN and CDR2 is SYDVKM. The CDR3 DNA sequence: TGTGCCACCTTGACAGGGAACACCGGGGAGCTGTTTTTT. This gives the protein CATLTGNTGELFF.

The chain joins TRBV5-1 to TRBJ1-2, with 9 bases matching TRBD1. Germline CDR1 and CDR2: SGHRS and YFSETQ. V lost 3 bases, J lost 5 bases, and 14 bases stayed unmatched. The CDR3 consists of 17 residues. The CDR3 reads CASSSGDRASTHYGYTF. Here the CDR3 DNA reads TGCGCCAGCAGCTCGGGGGACAGGGCGTCGACTCATTATGGCTACACCTTC.

V gene TRBV7-3 combines with J gene TRBJ2-3; 13 bases fit TRBD2. The trim removed 5 bases at V and 8 bases at J, leaving 4 bases unmatched. The CDR3 spans 14 residues. CDR1 is SGHTA and CDR2 is FQGTGA in the germline V gene. The CDR3 loop is CASSLGTSGATQYF. DNA of the CDR3: TGTGCCAGCAGCCTAGGGACTAGCGGGGCTACGCAGTATTTT.